This TCR beta chain was observed in a study of tumor-infiltrating lymphocytes in primary liver carcinoma (dated by TCRdb to 2015 to 2018). Looking at the study overall: Hepatocellular carcinoma (four) or combined HCC and intrahepatic cholangiocarcinoma (one) was present in the five patients, who were three men and two women aged 30 to 69 years. The five patients had tumors staged T1-T3 N0M0, with maximum diameters ranging from roughly 4 to 10 cm. Each sample produced roughly 3.5 to 7.13 million productive TCRbeta reads, and read depth showed no significant difference between tissue types. The study combined TCRbeta repertoire sequencing, expression microarrays and whole-exome sequencing across five regions of each liver tumor, with adjacent normal tissue and blood. A total of some 35 specimens from 5 patients went through TCRbeta repertoire sequencing, namely 25 tumor regions, 5 adjacent noncancerous liver tissues and 5 peripheral blood samples. To link TCRbeta repertoire diversity with the local molecular phenotype, the roughly 27 tumor region samples were profiled using Agilent mRNA microarrays. Technical replicate repertoires showed high reproducibility, with mean shared-clone rates roughly 0.87 and correlation coefficients above 0.95.

Using a constant-region primer and ProtoScript II reverse transcriptase, TCRbeta-specific cDNA was reverse-transcribed from around 500 ng total RNA. TCRbeta libraries were built with three nested multiplex PCR rounds, a slightly modified ARM-PCR procedure. Each of the first two PCR rounds ran for approximately 10 cycles and used multiplex TRBV1-TRBV30 forward primers together with a Cbeta reverse primer. A final 25-cycle PCR with Deep VentR polymerase added sample barcodes and Illumina adapters. Amplicons of 200-500 bp were gel-purified with a QIAquick gel extraction kit before sequencing. An Illumina HiSeq 2500 was used to sequence the TCRbeta amplicons, generating 250-bp paired-end reads. The paper's processing steps were these. Reads were quality-trimmed with Trimmomatic v0.33, and paired reads were merged with FLASH v1.2.11 to recover full CDR3 sequences. V, D and J germline segments were assigned to the rearranged TCRbeta sequences using MiGEC v1.2.1b. Clonotype statistics, along with Shannon-Wiener diversity indices, were calculated using VDJtools v1.0.0. Except for diversity analysis, only each sample's 250 most abundant clonotypes were used in subsequent analyses to reduce sampling bias. Through fastp at Q25 and MiXCR, TCRdb rebuilt clones from the public reads, retaining in-frame beta chains. Merged by CDR3 protein, the rows form single entries marked with the most common genes and DNA. TCRdb, not the authors, supplied the V and J calls. The sample table records about 99,000 distinct CDR3 sequences; approximately 68% of these occur just once. Around 8.8% of the sample rests with the top ten.

The germline V gene supplies CDR1 MNHEY and CDR2 SVGAGI. The CDR3 spans 15 residues, from the cysteine through the phenylalanine. The kept DNA is CDR3 alone, 45 bases in frame from the first base. Without any cell sorting, total RNA and DNA were extracted together from around 20-30 mg of bulk tissue using the AllPrep DNA/RNA mini kit. Between November 2015 and March 2016, a few patients in China with histopathologically diagnosed primary liver carcinoma had surgical resection. Patients had chronic HBV infection and were treatment-naive at sampling. Each tumor was sampled at five spatially separated regions: the superior, inferior, left-lateral and right-lateral poles and the tumor centre. Histology showed that every tumor sample contained more than 85% viable tumor cells. Pieces of fresh tumor and adjacent tissue were cut in half, with one half kept in RNAlater at -80 degrees C and the other half sent for histology.

Broad study findings and their caveats: Since the samples were bulk and unsorted, there was no way to compare CD4+ and CD8+ T cell repertoires. The study included only five patients, and the authors note findings should be validated in a larger study. Repertoire overlap was found to be higher between tumor regions (mean roughly 35%) than between tumor-adjacent (roughly 17%) or tumor-blood (around 14%) pairs, consistent with antigen-driven expansion. Only the TCR beta chain was sequenced, so true repertoire diversity is likely underestimated because unpaired alpha chains were not captured. Just about 8-24% of top clones turned up in all five regions of a tumor, which suggests spatial heterogeneity among tumor-infiltrating T cells. The top 250 clones made up a significantly larger repertoire fraction in tumors than in blood (p = 0.039).

This clonotype has just a few counts. The clone's antigen remains unknown. It may be a read error: a sequence one base away is much more abundant. Sequenced material: liver tumor tissue from sampling region 5. The label giving this sample's cell subset or site can be read as: tumor region T5, tumor centre. The sequence was obtained from a woman aged 60-75 years with primary liver carcinoma and hepatitis B virus infection. The receptor chain draws on TRBV6-5 and TRBJ2-1; TRBD1 fits 7 bases in the junction. The DNA sequence is TGTACCAGCACCCCCACCGGACAGGCATACAATGAGCAGTTCTTC. This yields the protein CTSTPTGQAYNEQFF.